This T cell receptor (beta chain) appears in the sequencing data of a study of CD8+ T cells in alopecia areata. Collected material from alopecia areata patients comprised lesional scalp punch biopsies and peripheral blood. Germline V lookup: CDR1 MGHRA, CDR2 YSYEKL. This CDR3 contains 16 residues. Trimming stripped 0 bases from V and 7 bases from J, with 16 bases between. RNA was extracted and reverse transcribed into cDNA as the sequencing template. TCRdb keeps only in-frame clones here, not all; method: immunoSEQ multiplex PCR. Of some 130,000 clones in the sample, around three fifths were seen once.

The sequencing here drew on CD4+ T cells sorted from blood, taken at week 0. The rearrangement uses TRBV4-1 and TRBJ1-5, with D possibly matching TRBD1 (5 bases). This clonotype was obtained from a human donor with alopecia areata. Here the CDR3 reads CASSQEFIRVGQPQHF. In nucleotides, the CDR3 is TGCGCCAGCAGCCAAGAGTTCATCAGGGTAGGACAGCCCCAGCATTTT.